The subject of this entry is one T cell receptor (beta chain). A junction boundary mismatches the germline segment, possibly from a read error. This entry belongs to a study of cytomegalovirus exposure and HLA in healthy donors. Study background: A prior study identified just under 120 million unique TCR beta sequences from 150 million to 200 million T cells. Early release data held about 92 million unique TCRs from HLA-typed donors.

CDR3 length equals 13 residues. Germline V gene sequence: CDR1 SEHNR, CDR2 FQNEAQ (reference sequence). Both 60 Vbeta primers and 13 Jbeta primers went into the PCR. Data came from immunoSEQ multiplex PCR; TCRdb stores just in-frame clones and leaves some out. The data show some 100,000 clones, with about four fifths seen just once and about 1.9% held by the top ten. The chain carries TRBV7-9 and TRBJ1-1, with 7 nucleotides matching TRBD1. The specimen was PBMCs. The sequence derives from a woman aged 40 to 50 in good health and CMV-seronegative. In DNA form, the CDR3 reads TGTTCCAGCAGCAAGACAGGGCTCACTGAAGCTTTCTTT. It encodes CSSSKTGLTEAFF.